A selection of T cell receptor beta chains follows, all from one sample in a study of identifying expanded T cells in peripheral blood. Repertoires were generated with immunoSEQ multiplex PCR, while TCRdb's copy carries only in-frame clones and drops some. The sample gives approximately 120,000 clones, 88% of which show up once; 7% to 9% is in the top ten. The sequenced sample was blood. The receptors here all came from a person aged 18 to 69 in good health. CDR3s include the opening cysteine and the closing phenylalanine or tryptophan. The D gene is left open where the match is weak. Clone size is stated in some rows and not others, as once, few, many or a class when expanded.

V gene	J gene	D gene	clone size	CDR3 protein	CDR3 DNA
TRBV5-1	TRBJ2-5	NA	once	CASSPPLGRRETQYF	TGCGCCAGCAGCCCCCCCTTGGGGAGGAGGGAGACCCAGTACTTC
TRBV19	TRBJ1-2	NA	NA	CASSIGAPPHGYTF	TGTGCCAGTAGTATTGGAGCCCCTCCCCATGGCTACACCTTC
TRBV5-1	TRBJ2-3	TRBD2	NA	CASSPGTSGRDTQYF	TGCGCCAGCAGCCCCGGGACTAGCGGGAGAGATACGCAGTATTTT
TRBV27	TRBJ2-1	TRBD2	NA	CASSSSSGRGFYNEQFF	TGTGCCAGCAGTAGTTCTAGCGGGAGGGGTTTCTACAATGAGCAGTTCTTC
TRBV5-1	TRBJ1-1	NA	NA	CASSLVGRLNTEAFF	TGCGCCAGCAGCTTGGTTGGGAGGCTCAACACTGAAGCTTTCTTT
TRBV7-9	TRBJ1-2	NA	NA	CASSLAQGINYGYTF	TGTGCCAGCAGCTTAGCGCAGGGGATTAACTATGGCTACACCTTC
TRBV27	TRBJ2-7	TRBD2	NA	CASRGSGRGYEQYF	TGTGCCAGCAGGGGGAGCGGGAGGGGTTACGAGCAGTACTTC
TRBV11-2	TRBJ2-7	NA	NA	CASIENPGLTYEQYF	TGTGCCAGCATCGAAAATCCGGGACTCACTTACGAGCAGTACTTC
TRBV28	TRBJ2-1	TRBD1	NA	CASSSGTGGPYNEQFF	TGTGCCAGCAGTTCCGGGACAGGGGGCCCATACAATGAGCAGTTCTTC
TRBV28	TRBJ2-3	NA	NA	CASSVRDTQYF	TGTGCCAGCAGTGTCAGAGATACGCAGTATTTT
TRBV9	TRBJ2-1	TRBD2	NA	CASSVASGSTYNEQFF	TGTGCCAGCAGCGTAGCTAGCGGGAGTACGTACAATGAGCAGTTCTTC
TRBV11-3	TRBJ2-7	TRBD1	NA	CASSPQGASEQYF	TGTGCCAGCAGCCCTCAGGGGGCCAGCGAGCAGTACTTC
TRBV14	TRBJ2-7	TRBD2	once	CASSPGRGLAGEEQYF	TGTGCCAGCAGCCCGGGTCGGGGACTAGCGGGGGAAGAGCAGTACTTC
TRBV4-1	TRBJ2-3	NA	NA	CASSHRTRDNTDTQYF	TGCGCCAGCAGCCATAGAACACGGGACAACACAGATACGCAGTATTTT
TRBV18	TRBJ2-7	TRBD2	NA	CASSPPGLAAYEQYF	TGTGCCAGCTCACCCCCGGGACTAGCGGCTTACGAGCAGTACTTC
TRBV9	TRBJ2-3	NA	NA	CASSVDMGGPDTQYF	TGTGCCAGCAGCGTAGATATGGGGGGCCCAGATACGCAGTATTTT
TRBV4-1	TRBJ1-2	NA	NA	CASSQVLKRRYEANYGYTF	TGCGCCAGCAGCCAAGTGTTGAAAAGGCGATACGAAGCTAACTATGGCTACACCTTC
TRBV7-9	TRBJ2-1	TRBD2	NA	CASSPGLANDEQFF	TGTGCCAGCAGCCCCGGACTAGCCAACGATGAGCAGTTCTTC
TRBV2	TRBJ2-7	NA	NA	CASSESSSFPYEQYF	TGTGCCAGCAGTGAATCGTCTAGCTTCCCCTACGAGCAGTACTTC
TRBV5-1	TRBJ2-1	TRBD2	NA	CASSLFGLVEGEQFF	TGCGCCAGCAGCTTGTTCGGACTAGTGGAAGGAGAGCAGTTCTTC
TRBV7-9	TRBJ2-1	NA	once	CASSPAIGVYNEQFF	TGTGCCAGCAGCCCCGCCATCGGGGTTTACAATGAGCAGTTCTTC
TRBV14	TRBJ1-4	NA	NA	CASSYRRSATNEKLFF	TGTGCCAGCAGCTACCGGCGGTCTGCAACTAATGAAAAACTGTTTTTT
TRBV27	TRBJ2-7	NA	NA	CASSLLRGPYEQYF	TGTGCCAGCAGTTTATTGCGGGGCCCCTACGAGCAGTACTTC
TRBV5-1	TRBJ1-4	TRBD1	NA	CASSLVGQDNEKLFF	TGCGCCAGCAGCTTGGTGGGACAGGACAATGAAAAACTGTTTTTT
TRBV6-1	TRBJ2-5	NA	few	CASSELGGGDWKTQYF	TGTGCCAGCAGTGAACTCGGCGGGGGCGATTGGAAGACCCAGTACTTC
TRBV7-8	TRBJ2-7	TRBD1	NA	CASSLRYPGQGNYEQYF	TGTGCCAGCAGCTTAAGATACCCGGGACAGGGGAACTACGAGCAGTACTTC
TRBV10-1	TRBJ2-1	NA	NA	CASSESIGGSLNEQFF	TGCGCCAGCAGTGAGTCTATTGGAGGGTCCCTTAATGAGCAGTTCTTC
TRBV19	TRBJ1-5	NA	NA	CASRAQPGRDNQPQHF	TGTGCCAGTAGGGCCCAGCCAGGGAGGGACAATCAGCCCCAGCATTTT
TRBV19	TRBJ2-5	NA	NA	CASQPGLGAFETQYF	TGTGCCAGTCAACCGGGACTCGGGGCTTTTGAGACCCAGTACTTC
TRBV6-6	TRBJ1-2	TRBD1	few	CASGSGTGEGYTF	TGTGCCAGCGGGTCCGGGACAGGGGAGGGCTACACCTTC
TRBV10-3	TRBJ1-5	TRBD1	NA	CAISRTGGYNQPQHF	TGTGCCATCAGCAGGACAGGGGGTTATAATCAGCCCCAGCATTTT
TRBV11-2	TRBJ1-2	NA	NA	CASSLDSSVPDGYTF	TGTGCCAGCAGCCTAGACAGTTCCGTTCCTGATGGCTACACCTTC
TRBV14	TRBJ2-7	NA	NA	CASSLGPSYEQYF	TGTGCCAGCAGCCTAGGACCTTCCTACGAGCAGTACTTC
TRBV6-1	TRBJ1-5	NA	NA	CASSSRQGNQPQHF	TGTGCCAGCAGTTCCCGACAGGGCAATCAGCCCCAGCATTTT
TRBV28	TRBJ1-1	TRBD1	NA	CASSLWTGAKKAFF	TGTGCCAGCAGTTTATGGACAGGGGCTAAAAAAGCTTTCTTT
TRBV7-2	TRBJ2-6	TRBD1	NA	CASSLPGSHRGGANVLTF	TGTGCCAGCAGCTTACCAGGGAGTCACAGGGGTGGGGCCAACGTCCTGACTTTC
TRBV18	TRBJ1-1	NA	NA	CASSPQGNTEAFF	TGTGCCAGCTCACCTCAGGGGAACACTGAAGCTTTCTTT
TRBV4-1	TRBJ1-3	NA	once	CASSQPQGLPGNTIYF	TGCGCCAGCAGCCAACCCCAGGGGTTGCCTGGAAACACCATATATTTT
TRBV5-1	TRBJ2-7	NA	NA	CASSLSTGRDEQYF	TGCGCCAGCAGCTTGTCGACAGGGAGGGATGAGCAGTACTTC
TRBV7-9	TRBJ2-1	TRBD2	NA	CASIPTSGSDEQFF	TGTGCCAGCATCCCGACTAGCGGGTCCGATGAGCAGTTCTTC
TRBV6-5	TRBJ2-3	TRBD2	NA	CASSPSGGYTDTQYF	TGTGCCAGCAGCCCGAGCGGGGGGTACACAGATACGCAGTATTTT
TRBV5-1	TRBJ1-1	TRBD1	NA	CASSLGGTGVTEAFF	TGCGCCAGCAGCTTGGGCGGGACAGGGGTCACTGAAGCTTTCTTT
TRBV6-5	TRBJ2-7	TRBD1	NA	CASSYGQGAGEQYF	TGTGCCAGCAGTTACGGACAGGGGGCGGGCGAGCAGTACTTC
TRBV19	TRBJ2-5	NA	once	CASSIGRAGLQETQYF	TGTGCCAGTAGTATTGGTCGGGCAGGGCTACAAGAGACCCAGTACTTC
TRBV19	TRBJ2-1	TRBD2	NA	CASTLSPLAGGPDEQFF	TGTGCCAGTACCTTATCCCCTCTAGCGGGAGGGCCAGATGAGCAGTTCTTC
TRBV5-1	TRBJ2-3	TRBD2	NA	CASSLGASGRGDTQYF	TGCGCCAGCAGCTTGGGGGCTAGCGGGAGAGGGGATACGCAGTATTTT
TRBV19	TRBJ1-5	NA	once	CASSVHLSANQPQHF	TGTGCCAGTAGTGTACACCTCTCGGCGAATCAGCCCCAGCATTTT
TRBV2	TRBJ1-1	NA	once	CASRGEGTEAFF	TGTGCCAGCAGGGGTGAAGGAACTGAAGCTTTCTTT
TRBV18	TRBJ2-7	NA	NA	CASSLPGTSEQYF	TGTGCCAGCTCACTTCCGGGGACGAGCGAGCAGTACTTC
TRBV5-1	TRBJ2-1	NA	NA	CASSLYHPSSYNEQFF	TGCGCCAGCAGCTTGTATCACCCGAGCTCCTACAATGAGCAGTTCTTC
TRBV11-3	TRBJ2-7	NA	NA	CASSLSGAYEQYF	TGTGCCAGCAGCCTCTCGGGGGCCTACGAGCAGTACTTC
TRBV6-4	TRBJ1-6	NA	NA	CASTPRGARRSPLHF	TGTGCCAGCACCCCCCGGGGGGCGCGGAGATCACCCCTCCACTTT
TRBV6-5	TRBJ2-5	NA	NA	CASPWNTRETQYF	TGTGCCAGCCCTTGGAACACGCGAGAGACCCAGTACTTC
TRBV7-6	TRBJ2-5	TRBD1	NA	CATGQGTVAETQYF	TGTGCCACGGGACAGGGCACGGTAGCAGAGACCCAGTACTTC
TRBV5-1	TRBJ2-7	NA	NA	CASSFIQGISYEQYF	TGCGCCAGCAGCTTTATCCAGGGAATCTCCTACGAGCAGTACTTC